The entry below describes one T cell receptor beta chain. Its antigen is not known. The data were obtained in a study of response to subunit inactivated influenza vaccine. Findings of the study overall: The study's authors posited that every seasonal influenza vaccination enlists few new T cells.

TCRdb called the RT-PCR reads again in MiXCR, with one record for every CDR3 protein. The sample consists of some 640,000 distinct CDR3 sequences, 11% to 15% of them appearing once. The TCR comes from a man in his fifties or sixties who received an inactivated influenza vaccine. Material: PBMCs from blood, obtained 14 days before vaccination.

CDR3 in DNA: TGTGCCAGCAGCTTAGGGACTAGCGGGAGCACCGGGGAGCTGTTTTTT. This encodes CASSLGTSGSTGELFF. This rearrangement joins TRBV7-2 to TRBJ2-2, with 13 bases identical to TRBD2. The V gene end was trimmed by 1 base and the J gene end by 4 bases; junction bases not matched to a gene: 0. CDR3 length: 16 amino acids. Germline V gene data show CDR1 as SGHTA and CDR2 as FQGNSA. Filled out from reference TRBV7-2 and TRBJ2-2, the complete variable domain reads GAGVSQSPSNKVTEKGKDVELRCDPISGHTALYWYRQSLGQGLEFLIYFQGNSAPDKSGLPSDRFSAERTGGSVSTLTIQRTQQEDSAVYLCASSLGTSGSTGELFFGEGSRLTVL.